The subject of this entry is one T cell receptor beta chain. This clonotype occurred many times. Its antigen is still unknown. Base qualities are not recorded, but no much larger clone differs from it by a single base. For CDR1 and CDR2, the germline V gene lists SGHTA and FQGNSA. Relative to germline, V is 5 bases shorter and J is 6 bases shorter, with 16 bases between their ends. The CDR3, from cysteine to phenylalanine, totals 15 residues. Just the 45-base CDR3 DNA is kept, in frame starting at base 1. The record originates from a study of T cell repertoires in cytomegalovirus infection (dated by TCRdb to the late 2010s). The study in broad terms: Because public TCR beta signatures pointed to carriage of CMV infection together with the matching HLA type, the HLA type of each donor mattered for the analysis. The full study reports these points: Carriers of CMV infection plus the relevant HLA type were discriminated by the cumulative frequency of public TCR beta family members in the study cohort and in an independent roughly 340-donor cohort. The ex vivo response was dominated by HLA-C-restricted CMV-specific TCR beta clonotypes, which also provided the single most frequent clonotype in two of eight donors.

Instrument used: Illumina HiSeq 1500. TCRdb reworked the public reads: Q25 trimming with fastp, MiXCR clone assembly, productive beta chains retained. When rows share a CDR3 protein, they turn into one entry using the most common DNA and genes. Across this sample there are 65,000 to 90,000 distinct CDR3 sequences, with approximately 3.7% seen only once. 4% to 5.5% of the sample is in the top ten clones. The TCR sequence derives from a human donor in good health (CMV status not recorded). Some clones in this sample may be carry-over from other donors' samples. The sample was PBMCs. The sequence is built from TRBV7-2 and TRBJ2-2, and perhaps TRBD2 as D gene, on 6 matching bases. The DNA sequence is TGTGCCAGCAGCCCCTCCTCGACTAGTTCCGGGGAGCTGTTTTTT. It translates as CASSPSSTSSGELFF.